Below are 6 T cell receptor beta chains sequenced from a single sample in a study of neurological immune-mediated disorders. TCRdb itself ran the 5' RACE reads through MiXCR, one entry per CDR3 protein. Altogether more than 95,000 distinct CDR3 sequences are present, roughly a tenth being singletons, with the ten largest covering more than 2.5%. Time point: longitudinal time-point 3. What was sequenced was PBMCs. These receptors all come from a female donor with HTLV-1-associated myelopathy (HAM/TSP).

This clonotype was observed at least ten times. This chain links TRBV7-9 with TRBJ2-2; D uncertain. Between the trimmed V and J ends, which lost 7 bases and 6 bases, there was a span of 9 bases. In germline, CDR1 is SEHNR, CDR2 FQNEAQ (reference sequence). The CDR3 has 12 residues. The CDR3 region is CASNSEPGELFF. In DNA form, the CDR3 reads TGTGCCAGCAACTCAGAACCCGGGGAGCTGTTTTTT. Together with reference TRBV7-9 and TRBJ2-2, the CDR3 gives the full variable domain: DTGVSQNPRHKITKRGQNVTFRCDPISEHNRLYWYRQTLGQGPEFLTYFQNEAQLEKSRLLSDRFSAERPKGSFSTLEIQRTEQGDSAMYLCASNSEPGELFFGEGSRLTVL.

At least ten counts were recorded for this clonotype. This rearrangement joins TRBV7-2 to TRBJ2-2, with D unresolved. This CDR3 is built from 12 residues. Trimming took off 3 bases at V and 5 bases at J, with 4 bases between the two ends. Germline assignment: CDR1 SGHTA and CDR2 FQGNSA. CDR3 sequence reads: CASSFRTGELFF. For the CDR3, the DNA is TGTGCCAGCAGCTTTCGAACCGGGGAGCTGTTTTTT.

A note on this clonotype: A much larger clone differs from this one at a single base, so this may be a read error. The chain links TRBV6-5 to TRBJ2-1; 7 bases are a match to TRBD1. CDR3 length: 15 amino acids. Per germline, CDR1 MNHEY and CDR2 SVGAGI. CDR3 coding DNA: TGTGCCAGCAGCCCGGGACAGCGCAAATACAGTGAGCAGTTCTTC. As protein: CASSPGQRKYSEQFF.

As regards this clonotype: It may be a read error: a sequence one base away is much more abundant. This chain joins TRBV20-1 and TRBJ1-1; D remains ambiguous. This CDR3 spans 14 amino acids. Trimming removed 2 bases at V and 10 bases at J, with 20 bases between. Germline-derived CDR1 and CDR2 are DFQATT and SNEGSKA (reference sequence). CDR3 region: CSARPPWSKRGAFF. For the CDR3, the DNA is TGCAGTGCTAGACCCCCCTGGAGCAAACGGGGAGCTTTCTTT.

This clonotype has ten or more counts. The chain joins TRBV5-1 to TRBJ2-5; possible D gene TRBD2, 7 bases. V dropped 4 bases and J dropped 5 bases, with 18 bases sitting between them. This CDR3 region has 15 residues. Germline assignment: CDR1 SGHRS and CDR2 YFSETQ. The DNA for the CDR3 is TGCGCCAGCAGCGGAAGCGGGACAATGAGTGAGACCCAGTACTTC. Encoded protein: CASSGSGTMSETQYF.

This clonotype was observed many times. The rearrangement uses TRBV4-1 and TRBJ2-4; D perhaps matches TRBD2 (5 bases). The CDR3 totals 17 residues. Trimming pared 5 bases from V and 0 bases from J, leaving 17 bases between. Germline V gene data show CDR1 as MGHRA and CDR2 as YSYEKL. CDR3 in amino acids: CASSNLGSGLAKNIQYF. CDR3 nucleotide sequence: TGCGCCAGCAGCAATCTAGGTTCTGGACTAGCCAAAAACATTCAGTACTTC.